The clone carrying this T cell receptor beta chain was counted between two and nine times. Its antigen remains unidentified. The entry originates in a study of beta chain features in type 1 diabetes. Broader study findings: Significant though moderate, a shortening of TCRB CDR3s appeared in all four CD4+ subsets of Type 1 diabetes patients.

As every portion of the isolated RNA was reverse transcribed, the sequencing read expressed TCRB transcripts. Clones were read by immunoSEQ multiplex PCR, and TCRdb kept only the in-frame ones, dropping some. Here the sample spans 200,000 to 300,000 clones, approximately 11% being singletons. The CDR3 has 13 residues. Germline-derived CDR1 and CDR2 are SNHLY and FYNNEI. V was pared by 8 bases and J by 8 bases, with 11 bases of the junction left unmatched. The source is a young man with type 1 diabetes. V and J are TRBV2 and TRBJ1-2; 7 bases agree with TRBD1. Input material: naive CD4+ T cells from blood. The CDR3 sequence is CASGWSQGQGYTF. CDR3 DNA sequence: TGTGCCAGCGGATGGTCACAGGGACAGGGCTACACCTTC.